What follows is one TCR beta chain and its context. The antigen remains unidentified. The PCR had 60 Vbeta and 13 Jbeta primers. The assay was immunoSEQ multiplex PCR, and TCRdb's table has in-frame clones only and misses some. Counted here are tens of thousands of clones, roughly four fifths occurring once; the ten biggest clones make up roughly 3.7%. V was trimmed by 4 bases and J by 4 bases, leaving 13 bases between them. The CDR3 covers 14 residues. Germline CDR1 is LNHDA and CDR2 is SQIVND (reference sequence). The data stem from a study of cytomegalovirus exposure and HLA in healthy donors. Notes on the study in general: Further analysis was carried out later, and it showed several of the most significant clusters appearing linked to common viral pathogens. By a later analysis, the bulk of CMV-associated TCR beta chains appeared HLA-restricted. Reported results showed that the classifier diagnosed cytomegalovirus status with high specificity and sensitivity. Most TCR beta V segments were productive about 90% or about 30% of the time in an earlier analysis.

The receptor was derived from a man aged 25 to 45 in good health and CMV-seronegative. The V call is TRBV19, the J call TRBJ1-2; D not certain. Sequences were obtained from PBMCs. CDR3 sequence (DNA): TGTGCCAGTAGTACTCTTACTCCTGTCTATGGCTACACCTTC. Protein product: CASSTLTPVYGYTF.